This TCR beta chain was sequenced during a study of blood T cell repertoires in COVID-19. Germline values: CDR1 MNHNY, CDR2 SVGAGI (reference sequence). The CDR3 covers 14 residues. J lost 5 bases, V lost 7 bases, and 8 bases had no gene match. This table comes from immunoSEQ multiplex PCR, and its TCRdb copy is limited to in-frame clones, with some not included. The sample carries about 160,000 clones, more than 70% recorded once. The rearrangement uses TRBV6-6 and TRBJ2-7, with 10 bases identical to TRBD1. The receptor's source is a man aged 55 to 69 who had recovered from COVID-19. Sample: PBMCs or T cells enriched from blood (not recorded which). The CDR3 nucleotides read TGTGCCAGCAAGTACGGACAGGGGGGCGACGAGCAGTACTTC. It encodes CASKYGQGGDEQYF.